These T cell receptor beta chains were read from a single sample in a study of blood T cell repertoires in COVID-19. The data were produced by immunoSEQ multiplex PCR, yet TCRdb's version contains in-frame clones alone and is incomplete. Here the sample spans approximately 100,000 clones, roughly 90% being singletons. The specimen sequenced was peripheral blood. The origin of the receptors is a woman aged 55-70 years with acute or convalescent COVID-19. Both conserved end residues are part of each CDR3. D genes are given only for firm matches. Rows may omit the clone size; those that give it use once, few, many or a size class.

cdr3_length clone_size d_call j_call v_call cdr3_nt cdr3_aa
16 - TRBD2 TRBJ2-1 TRBV27 TGTGCCAGCAGTTTACGTCTAGCGGGAGGCGCAAATGAGCAGTTCTTC CASSLRLAGGANEQFF
14 - - TRBJ2-7 TRBV4-2 TGTGCCAGCAGCCCCCGGGACTCCCGTATGGAGCAGTACTTC CASSPRDSRMEQYF
13 - - TRBJ1-5 TRBV28 TGTGCCAGCAGCCGAGATAGCAATCAGCCCCAGCATTTT CASSRDSNQPQHF
13 - - TRBJ1-1 TRBV12-3/TRBV12-4 TGTGCCAGCAGAAGAGAGATGAACACTGAAGCTTTCTTT CASRREMNTEAFF
14 - - TRBJ2-1 TRBV10-2 TGCGCCAGCACCAGCCTAGCAGCCTACAATGAGCAGTTCTTC CASTSLAAYNEQFF
15 - TRBD2 TRBJ2-1 TRBV13 TGTGCCAGCAGCCTAAGCGGGGGTTCCTACAATGAGCAGTTCTTC CASSLSGGSYNEQFF
14 - - TRBJ2-2 TRBV18 TGTGCCAGCTCACCAAGTGAGGGAACCGGGGAGCTGTTTTTT CASSPSEGTGELFF
15 - TRBD2 TRBJ2-5 TRBV5-5 TGTGCCAGCAGCTGGATCACTAGCGCCTCAGAGACCCAGTACTTC CASSWITSASETQYF
15 - - TRBJ2-2 TRBV27 TGTGCCAGCAGTTTGCGCCGACAGGACACCGGGGAGCTGTTTTTT CASSLRRQDTGELFF
14 - TRBD1 TRBJ1-5 TRBV24-1 TGTGCCACCAGTGACCCGGGACAGAATCAGCCCCAGCATTTT CATSDPGQNQPQHF
14 - TRBD1 TRBJ1-1 TRBV6-5 TGTGCCAGCAGTTACTACAGGGGGAACACTGAAGCTTTCTTT CASSYYRGNTEAFF
14 - - TRBJ1-1 TRBV5-1 TGCGCCAGCAGCTTGGCCTCTATGAACACTGAAGCTTTCTTT CASSLASMNTEAFF
12 - - TRBJ2-5 TRBV18 TGTGCCAGCTCACCGAGCCAAGAGACCCAGTACTTC CASSPSQETQYF
16 once - TRBJ1-1 TRBV7-9 TGTGCCAGCAGCTTAAATAAGTTCACATCCCCTCCTGAAGCTTTCTTT CASSLNKFTSPPEAFF
16 - TRBD2 TRBJ2-3 TRBV10-3 TGTGCCATCAGGGGGGTCTTGGGGAGGGCCACAGATACGCAGTATTTT CAIRGVLGRATDTQYF
15 - - TRBJ1-1 TRBV6-6 TGTGCCAGCAGTTACTCGGACAGCAGGAACACTGAAGCTTTCTTT CASSYSDSRNTEAFF
13 once - TRBJ1-1 TRBV7-6 TGTGCCAGCAGCCCAAGGGGTGGCACTGAAGCTTTCTTT CASSPRGGTEAFF
17 - TRBD2 TRBJ2-2 TRBV28 TGTGCCAGCAGTCTCGGACTAGCGGGAGTGTGGACCGGGGAGCTGTTTTTT CASSLGLAGVWTGELFF
15 - - TRBJ2-1 TRBV6-1 TGTGCCAGCAGTGAACTGGTCGGGGTCGGCAATGAGCAGTTCTTC CASSELVGVGNEQFF
14 - TRBD1 TRBJ2-7 TRBV28 TGTGCCAGCAGAACGCCGGGACAGGGTTACGAGCAGTACTTC CASRTPGQGYEQYF
13 - - TRBJ2-1 TRBV18 TGTGCCAGCTCACCACCAAGGGGCAATGAGCAGTTCTTC CASSPPRGNEQFF
15 once - TRBJ2-1 TRBV15 TGTGCCACCAGCAGACAGGGGCAGGGTGGCGCTGAGCAGTTCTTC CATSRQGQGGAEQFF
13 - - TRBJ1-1 TRBV5-1 TGCGCCAGCAGCTCCAACAGCGGCACTGAAGCTTTCTTT CASSSNSGTEAFF
14 - - TRBJ2-1 TRBV7-9 TGTGCCAGCAGCTTAGCGGGAGGGGGGGCTGAGCAGTTCTTC CASSLAGGGAEQFF
15 - - TRBJ1-4 TRBV9 TGTGCCAGCAGCCCCAGCCTCGGAGGAGATGAAAAACTGTTTTTT CASSPSLGGDEKLFF
15 - TRBD1 TRBJ1-3 TRBV6-5 TGTGCCAGCGCTCCCGGGACAGGGTCTGGAAACACCATATATTTT CASAPGTGSGNTIYF